This entry is about one T cell receptor (beta chain). Trimming left V 2 bases short and J 5 bases short, with 12 bases between. Germline V gene data show CDR1 as LNHDA and CDR2 as SQIVND (reference sequence). The CDR3 length is 14 residues. This entry belongs to a study of cytomegalovirus exposure and HLA in healthy donors. With 60 Vbeta and 13 Jbeta primers, the PCR was carried out. The repertoire was sequenced with immunoSEQ multiplex PCR; TCRdb's copy has only in-frame clones and lacks some. The table includes under 200,000 clones, 82% detected once. This chain uses TRBV19 with TRBJ2-5; D possibly corresponds to TRBD1 (5 bases). The clonotype comes from a girl aged 5-17 years in good health and CMV-seropositive. Sequencing input: PBMCs. Here the CDR3 reads CASSIIGAWETQYF. The CDR3 nucleotides read TGTGCCAGTAGTATAATAGGGGCATGGGAGACCCAGTACTTC.